The sequence of this T cell receptor beta chain was determined in a study of blood T cells in healthy people across ages. Overall study results and limits: The percentage of naive T cells correlated strongly with TCR beta diversity.

Germline assignment: CDR1 ENHRY and CDR2 SYGVKD. The CDR3 covers 13 residues. A second PCR, run for about 7 to 11 cycles, used a sample-barcoded 5' primer plus a J-beta primer mix. From each sample, at least 2.5 million paired-end reads containing CDR3 were obtained. TCRdb itself ran the 5' RACE reads through MiXCR, one entry per CDR3 protein. In the table there are approximately 1,700,000 distinct CDR3 sequences, about two fifths of which are singletons. On this clonotype itself: Its antigen is not identified. The junction does not match germline at one end; this may be a read error.

This TCR was recovered from a human donor in good health. The specimen was blood. This sequence joins TRBV10-3 and TRBJ1-5, with 9 bases aligning to TRBD1. The CDR3: CASSGDRAQPQHF. DNA for the CDR3: TGTGCCAGCAGTGGGGACAGGGCGCAGCCCCAGCATTTT.